The 32 T cell receptor beta chains given below trace back to one sample, sequenced in a study of blood T cell repertoires in COVID-19. This table comes from immunoSEQ multiplex PCR, and its TCRdb copy is limited to in-frame clones, with some not included. The sample includes approximately 210,000 clones, 75% to 90% of them seen just once. Material: peripheral blood. The receptors were sampled from a woman aged 40 to 50 with acute or convalescent COVID-19.

The gene calls are TRBV11-2 and TRBJ1-1; D perhaps matches TRBD1 (5 bases). Per the germline V gene, CDR1 is SGHAT and CDR2 is FQNNGV. V shed 4 bases and J shed 1 base, with 16 bases lying between them. CDR3 length: 16 residues. CDR3 sequence: CASSSGRGTRNTEAFF. The DNA for the CDR3 is TGTGCCAGCAGCTCTGGTAGGGGAACAAGGAACACTGAAGCTTTCTTT. Based on the CDR3 plus reference TRBV11-2 and TRBJ1-1, the full variable domain is EAGVAQSPRYKIIEKRQSVAFWCNPISGHATLYWYQQILGQGPKLLIQFQNNGVVDDSQLPKDRFSAERLKGVDSTLKIQPAKLEDSAVYLCASSSGRGTRNTEAFFGQGTRLTVV.

The chain uses TRBV9 and TRBJ2-5; the D gene is possibly TRBD2 (5 bases). This CDR3 region has 14 residues. The germline V gene encodes CDR1 SGDLS and CDR2 YYNGEE. V lost 1 base and J lost 0, with 7 bases in between. CDR3 nucleotides: TGTGCCAGCAGCGTACGAGGGAACCAAGAGACCCAGTACTTC. Translating gives CASSVRGNQETQYF.

This rearrangement joins TRBV11-2 to TRBJ2-5; 15 bases agree with TRBD2. The junction had 9 bases not matched to a gene; V was cut back by 2 bases and J by 5 bases. Germline-derived CDR1 and CDR2 are SGHAT and FQNNGV. The CDR3 is made up of 18 amino acids. CDR3: CASSLRIGTSGGRETQYF. The CDR3 bases are TGTGCCAGCAGCTTACGAATTGGGACTAGCGGGGGGAGGGAGACCCAGTACTTC. The full variable domain, with the rest looked up from reference TRBV11-2 and TRBJ2-5, is EAGVAQSPRYKIIEKRQSVAFWCNPISGHATLYWYQQILGQGPKLLIQFQNNGVVDDSQLPKDRFSAERLKGVDSTLKIQPAKLEDSAVYLCASSLRIGTSGGRETQYFGPGTRLLVL.

The chain couples TRBV25-1 to TRBJ2-2; no clear D. Germline V gene sequence: CDR1 MGHDK, CDR2 SYGVNS. CDR3 length equals 13 residues. Trimming shortened V by 3 bases and J by 4 bases, and 6 bases separated the two germline ends. The CDR3 coding sequence is TGTGCCAGCAGTGATGTCTCCACCGGGGAGCTGTTTTTT. This sequence encodes CASSDVSTGELFF.

The chain has TRBV7-2 and TRBJ1-2; TRBD1 aligns across 7 bases. This CDR3 is built from 16 residues. Losses at the gene ends were 5 bases for V and 4 bases for J; bases not matched to a gene: 13. The germline V gene encodes CDR1 SGHTA and CDR2 FQGNSA. The CDR3 sequence is CASSGSRQGGTYGYTF. DNA of the CDR3: TGTGCCAGCAGCGGATCTCGACAGGGCGGGACCTATGGCTACACCTTC.

This clone was seen once. CDR3 sequence reads: CSANGQGINGYTF. In DNA form, the CDR3 reads TGCAGCGCCAATGGACAGGGGATAAATGGCTACACCTTC. The V call is TRBV29-1, the J call TRBJ1-2, with 9 bases identical to TRBD1. The V segment lost 7 bases and the J segment 6 bases; nucleotides outside the gene matches: 9. Germline V CDR1 and CDR2: SQVTM, ANQGSEA. The length of the CDR3 is 13 residues.

A note on this clone: Other DNA sequences of this sample code for an identical CDR3. The V gene is TRBV5-1, the J gene TRBJ1-1; tentative D call: TRBD1 (5 bases). The V end was cut by 2 bases, the J end by 1 base, with 6 bases between. There are 13 residues in the CDR3. Germline V CDR1 and CDR2: SGHRS, YFSETQ. The CDR3 nucleotides read TGCGCCAGCAGCTTCCAGGGGAACACTGAAGCTTTCTTT. Amino acid sequence: CASSFQGNTEAFF.

The table lists this clone with many counts. The chain is built from TRBV11-2 and TRBJ2-5; the match to TRBD1 covers 9 bases. From germline, CDR1 is SGHAT and CDR2 FQNNGV. V trimming: 3 bases; J trimming: 6 bases; junction bases outside the gene matches: 11. The CDR3 covers 16 residues. CDR3 amino acids: CASSFLEGQGTKTQYF. The CDR3 nucleotides read TGTGCCAGCAGCTTTCTCGAGGGACAGGGAACAAAGACCCAGTACTTC. Complete variable domain (other parts from reference TRBV11-2 and TRBJ2-5): EAGVAQSPRYKIIEKRQSVAFWCNPISGHATLYWYQQILGQGPKLLIQFQNNGVVDDSQLPKDRFSAERLKGVDSTLKIQPAKLEDSAVYLCASSFLEGQGTKTQYFGPGTRLLVL.

The chain employs TRBV24-1 and TRBJ1-5; 7 nucleotides line up with TRBD1. The germline V gene encodes CDR1 KGHDR and CDR2 SFDVKD. The CDR3 runs to 14 residues. V shed 4 bases, J shed 4 bases, and the junction held 3 bases outside the gene matches. CDR3 amino acids: CATSDTTGNQPQHF. The CDR3 DNA follows: TGTGCCACCAGTGACACGACAGGGAATCAGCCCCAGCATTTT.

J is TRBJ2-1 and V is TRBV6-5, with 7 positions matching TRBD2. CDR1 and CDR2 (germline): MNHEY, SVGAGI. Trimming took 7 bases from V and 7 from J; bases not matched to a gene: 13. CDR3 length: 15 amino acids. The CDR3 protein is CASTPGGTYGNEQFF. The CDR3 DNA sequence: TGTGCCAGCACCCCCGGGGGGACGTATGGGAATGAGCAGTTCTTC.

This clone was seen a single time. The genes are TRBV28 and TRBJ2-7, with 7 bases identical to TRBD1. This CDR3 is built from 14 residues. With V trimmed by 5 bases and J by 6 bases, 10 bases remained unmatched. Germline lookup yields CDR1 MDHEN and CDR2 SYDVKM. The CDR3 coding sequence is TGTGCCAGCAGTCCGAGACAGGGATTTAGCGAGCAGTACGTC. This translates into CASSPRQGFSEQYV.

The V and J genes are TRBV5-1 and TRBJ2-4; 13 bases map to TRBD2. The CDR3 has 17 amino acids. V was clipped by 4 bases and J by 2 bases; unmatched bases: 6. CDR1 SGHRS and CDR2 YFSETQ come from the germline V gene. CDR3 sequence: CASSQPGLAGTKNIQYF. The CDR3 DNA sequence: TGCGCCAGCAGCCAACCGGGACTAGCGGGGACCAAAAACATTCAGTACTTC.

This clone was seen a single time. This sequence joins TRBV30 and TRBJ2-5, with D maybe TRBD2 (5 bases). V gave up 3 bases and J gave up 1 base, with 9 bases separating them. Looked up from germline, CDR1 is GTSNPN and CDR2 is SVGIG (reference sequence). The CDR3 has 13 amino acids. The CDR3 nucleotides are TGTGCCTGGAGCCGAGGGCTCCAAGAGACCCAGTACTTC. Translation: CAWSRGLQETQYF.

This clone was counted only a few times. The chain recombines TRBV30 with TRBJ2-3; 9 bases agree with TRBD2. Trimming cost V 5 bases and J 8 bases; bases outside gene matches: 11. The CDR3 sequence is 14 residues long. CDR1 is GTSNPN, CDR2 SVGIG, per germline (reference sequence). The DNA for the CDR3 is TGTGCCTGGGGAGCTGGCGGGGGGGTGGTTACGCAGTATTTT. Encoded protein: CAWGAGGGVVTQYF.

This clone has only one observation. This chain links TRBV27 with TRBJ1-2; D is undetermined. This CDR3 region has 15 residues. The V gene lost 2 bases and the J gene lost 6 bases, with 16 bases spanning the gap. Germline V gene data show CDR1 as MNHEY and CDR2 as SMNVEV (reference sequence). The CDR3 loop is CASSLKNGGYHGYTF. The CDR3 DNA reads as TGTGCCAGCAGTTTAAAGAACGGAGGGTATCATGGCTACACCTTC.

The V call is TRBV2, the J call TRBJ1-2, with 10 bases fitting TRBD1. From germline, CDR1 is SNHLY and CDR2 FYNNEI. The length of the CDR3 is 14 residues. V lost 4 bases, J lost 4 bases, and 3 bases stayed unmatched. CDR3 sequence (DNA): TGTGCCAGCAGTGGACAGGGGGCGGCCTATGGCTACACCTTC. This sequence encodes CASSGQGAAYGYTF.

The genes are TRBV7-7 and TRBJ2-2; 8 bases are shared with TRBD1. Germline trimming cut 5 bases from V and 2 bases from J; bases unmatched to any gene: 7. Per germline, CDR1 SSHAT and CDR2 FNYEAQ (reference sequence). The CDR3 totals 16 residues. CDR3 sequence (DNA): TGTGCCAGCAGCCCCCGACAGGGGCTAAACACCGGGGAGCTGTTTTTT. The encoded protein is CASSPRQGLNTGELFF. The whole variable domain, filled in from reference TRBV7-7 and TRBJ2-2, reads GAGVSQSPRYKVTKRGQDVTLRCDPISSHATLYWYQQALGQGPEFLTYFNYEAQPDKSGLPSDRFSAERPEGSISTLTIQRTEQRDSAMYRCASSPRQGLNTGELFFGEGSRLTVL.

The chain recombines TRBV7-7 with TRBJ1-1; TRBD1 matches 7 bases. CDR3 size: 13 residues. The ends lost 5 bases at V and 3 bases at J; junction bases unmatched: 3. The germline gives CDR1 SSHAT, CDR2 FNYEAQ (reference sequence). The CDR3 DNA reads TGTGCCAGCAGCCTTCAGGGGGACACTGAAGCTTTCTTT. It is translated as CASSLQGDTEAFF.

The J gene is TRBJ1-1, the V gene TRBV19; D unresolved. Deletions cut 1 base from V and 1 base from J, with 7 bases between. Germline V lookup: CDR1 LNHDA, CDR2 SQIVND (reference sequence). The CDR3 sequence is 14 residues long. CDR3 DNA sequence: TGTGCCAGTAGTATAGGGCAACCGAACACTGAAGCTTTCTTT. Residues: CASSIGQPNTEAFF.

This chain links TRBV27 with TRBJ1-5; D is undetermined. V was clipped by 3 bases and J by 6 bases, with 6 bases between them. Germline CDR1 MNHEY, CDR2 SMNVEV (reference sequence). The CDR3 spans 12 residues. CDR3 region: CASSFTGQPQHF. Here the CDR3 DNA reads TGTGCCAGCAGTTTCACCGGTCAGCCCCAGCATTTT.

This chain uses TRBV19 with TRBJ1-6; maybe TRBD1 (5 bases). V was shortened by 8 bases and J by 9 bases, with 17 bases between the two germline ends. Germline loops: CDR1 LNHDA, CDR2 SQIVND (reference sequence). This CDR3 is built from 14 residues. The CDR3 region is CASSAQGSGSPLHF. Written as DNA, the CDR3 is TGTGCCAGTTCGGCGCAGGGAAGTGGTTCACCCCTCCACTTT. Variable domain in full (rest from reference TRBV19 and TRBJ1-6): DGGITQSPKYLFRKEGQNVTLSCEQNLNHDAMYWYRQDPGQGLRLIYYSQIVNDFQKGDIAEGYSVSREKKESFPLTVTSAQKNPTAFYLCASSAQGSGSPLHFGNGTRLTVT.

V usage is TRBV2 and J usage is TRBJ2-2, with D tentatively TRBD2 (7 bases). The CDR3 is 13 amino acids. Germline CDR1 is SNHLY and CDR2 is FYNNEI. Trimming left V 7 bases short and J 5 bases short, with 11 bases between. CDR3 in DNA: TGTGCCAGCATAAGGGGGGGAACCGGGGAGCTGTTTTTT. This sequence encodes CASIRGGTGELFF.

V and J are TRBV19 and TRBJ1-1; 8 bases map to TRBD1. CDR1 and CDR2 (germline): LNHDA, SQIVND (reference sequence). CDR3 size: 13 residues. J lost 11 bases, V lost 1 base, and 6 bases had no gene match. For the CDR3, the DNA is TGTGCCAGTAGTATAGGCCCCGACAGGGGCGCTTTCTTT. Protein product: CASSIGPDRGAFF. The full variable domain, its missing parts supplied by reference TRBV19 and TRBJ1-1, is DGGITQSPKYLFRKEGQNVTLSCEQNLNHDAMYWYRQDPGQGLRLIYYSQIVNDFQKGDIAEGYSVSREKKESFPLTVTSAQKNPTAFYLCASSIGPDRGAFFGQGTRLTVV.

This clone was seen many times. The rearrangement joins TRBV10-3 to TRBJ1-6; 7 bases match TRBD1. J was trimmed by 1 base and V by 6 bases; bases with no gene match: 6. Germline V gene sequence: CDR1 ENHRY, CDR2 SYGVKD. The CDR3 covers 16 residues. CDR3 DNA: TGTGCCATCAGGGGAGACAGGGTATCCTATAATTCACCCCTCCACTTT. This codes for CAIRGDRVSYNSPLHF.

This sequence joins TRBV13 and TRBJ2-1; TRBD2 matches at 8 bases. Unmatched junction bases numbered 12, after V lost 6 bases and J lost 5 bases. The CDR3 contains 16 residues. Germline-derived CDR1 and CDR2 are PRHDT and FYEKMQ (reference sequence). In DNA form, the CDR3 reads TGTGCCAGCAGGCCCACCGGGACTAGTGGCCACAATGAGCAGTTCTTC. This gives the protein CASRPTGTSGHNEQFF. Complete variable domain (other parts from reference TRBV13 and TRBJ2-1): AAGVIQSPRHLIKEKRETATLKCYPIPRHDTVYWYQQGPGQDPQFLISFYEKMQSDKGSIPDRFSAQQFSDYHSELNMSSLELGDSALYFCASRPTGTSGHNEQFFGPGTRLTVL.

V and J are TRBV6-2 or TRBV6-3 and TRBJ2-2; the D gene is possibly TRBD1 (6 bases). This CDR3 has 14 amino acids. Trimming removed 6 bases from V and 7 bases from J, with 15 bases in between. CDR1 is MNHEY and CDR2 is SVGEGT in the germline V gene. The CDR3 DNA is TGTGCCAGCAGCCCCAACAGGGTGGGCGGGGAGCTGTTTTTT. Its translation is CASSPNRVGGELFF.

The table lists this clone with a few counts. A junction boundary mismatches the germline segment, possibly from a read error. The chain has TRBV6-1 and TRBJ1-5; D may be TRBD1 (6 bases). CDR1 is MNHNS and CDR2 is SASEGT in the germline V gene. The CDR3 sequence is 14 residues long. DNA for the CDR3: TGTGCCAGCACTGAAGGGGGGGGAGGTCAGCCCCAGCATTTT. Translating gives CASTEGGGGQPQHF.

The rearrangement uses TRBV29-1 and TRBJ1-1, with D hard to call. V lost 4 bases and J lost 1, with 19 bases in between. Germline CDR1 reads SQVTM; CDR2 reads ANQGSEA. The CDR3 loop spans 16 amino acids. The CDR3: CSVVMVQSKSNTEAFF. The CDR3 region has the DNA TGCAGCGTTGTAATGGTGCAGTCGAAGTCGAACACTGAAGCTTTCTTT.

In the case of this clone: Germline is not matched at one junction end, which may reflect a read error. This chain links TRBV10-3 with TRBJ1-1; D is possibly TRBD1 (6 bases). CDR3 length equals 13 residues. From germline, CDR1 is ENHRY and CDR2 SYGVKD. This CDR3 reads CVIKQGYNTEAFF. The CDR3 DNA follows: TGTGTCATCAAACAGGGTTATAACACTGAAGCTTTCTTT.

The V gene is TRBV9, the J gene TRBJ1-4; tentative D call: TRBD1 (5 bases). Germline V CDR1 and CDR2: SGDLS, YYNGEE. The CDR3 covers 14 residues. Trimming removed 3 bases from V and 4 bases from J, with 10 bases in between. CDR3 in amino acids: CASSAGDVNEKLFF. In DNA, the CDR3 is TGTGCCAGCAGCGCGGGGGATGTTAATGAAAAACTGTTTTTT.

The CDR3: CAIADSANTGELFF. DNA of the CDR3: TGTGCCATCGCAGACTCTGCGAACACCGGGGAGCTGTTTTTT. The chain links TRBV10-3 to TRBJ2-2; D call uncertain. The germline V gene has CDR1 ENHRY and CDR2 SYGVKD. V was clipped by 8 bases and J by 0 bases, with 10 bases between them. There are 14 residues in the CDR3.

In its sample, this clone was seen a few times. V is TRBV3-1 (or the pseudogene TRBV3-2) and J is TRBJ2-5; D possibly corresponds to TRBD2 (5 bases). V lost 4 bases to trimming and J lost 7 bases, with 19 bases between them. The CDR3 has 15 amino acids. The germline gives CDR1 LGHDT, CDR2 YNNKEL (reference sequence). The chain's CDR3 is CASSPQWRNQRTQYF. The CDR3, as DNA: TGTGCCAGCAGCCCCCAATGGAGGAACCAACGGACCCAGTACTTC.